A single sample gave rise to the 8 T cell receptor beta chains below, sequenced in a study of blood T cells in healthy people across ages. With a J-beta primer mix and a sample-barcoded 5' primer, a second PCR ran about 6 to 11 cycles. In TCRdb, the 5' RACE reads were re-called with MiXCR into one record per CDR3 protein. Of approximately 960,000 distinct CDR3 sequences detected, 25% to 30% appear once; the ten largest clones hold 10%. A further study also used this sample, focusing on T cells of mothers and their children.

The sequenced sample was blood. Receptors were obtained from a woman aged 40 to 55 in good health.

This clonotype has at least ten counts. CDR3 sequence (DNA): TGTGCCAGCAGCCAGGCGTATAGCAATCAGCCCCAGCATTTT. This gives the protein CASSQAYSNQPQHF. This chain joins TRBV12-3 or TRBV12-4 and TRBJ1-5; no firm D call. V shed 6 bases and J shed 0 bases, with 9 bases lying between them. The CDR3 is made up of 14 amino acids.

This clonotype was counted between two and nine times. A read error is possible here, since a much larger clone lies one base away. The chain employs TRBV4-3 and TRBJ2-6; D may be TRBD1 (7 bases). CDR3 length: 16 residues. From germline, CDR1 is LGHNA and CDR2 YSLEER. Written as DNA, the CDR3 is TGCGCCAGCAGCCAAGATTATAGCAGGGGGGCCAACGCCCTGACTTTC. Translation gives CASSQDYSRGANALTF.

This clonotype appeared many times. Written as DNA, the CDR3 is TGTGCCAGCAGCCCCGGACGTGGCTACACCTTC. Protein: CASSPGRGYTF. The rearrangement joins TRBV7-9 to TRBJ1-2; no clear D. The ends were cut back, 5 bases at V and 7 bases at J, with 8 bases in the middle. The CDR3 runs to 11 residues. Germline V CDR1 and CDR2: SEHNR, FQNEAQ (reference sequence).

This clonotype has just a few counts. J is TRBJ1-4 and V is TRBV6-4; TRBD1 aligns across 9 bases. Germline assignment: CDR1 MRHNA and CDR2 SNTAGT. V was clipped by 3 bases and J by 7 bases; unmatched bases: 6. This CDR3 has 15 amino acids. CDR3 residues: CASSESTGGLEKLFF. DNA of the CDR3: TGTGCCAGCAGTGAATCTACAGGGGGCCTTGAAAAACTGTTTTTT.

The V gene is TRBV7-9, the J gene TRBJ2-3; D is possibly TRBD1 (6 bases). The CDR3 contains 15 residues. The V end lost 5 bases, the J end lost 3 bases, and 15 bases lay between the germline ends. Germline lookup yields CDR1 SEHNR and CDR2 FQNEAQ (reference sequence). The CDR3, as DNA: TGTGCCAGCAGCCCATCTTCCACAGGGACAGATACGCAGTATTTT. Translated, it gives CASSPSSTGTDTQYF.

The CDR3 region has the DNA TGTGCCAGCAGTTACGATTCAGGGTCCCAAGAGACCCAGTACTTC. It yields the protein CASSYDSGSQETQYF. The rearrangement joins TRBV6-6 to TRBJ2-5; TRBD1 is a possible D gene (5 bases). The V gene's germline CDR1 is MNHNY and CDR2 SVGAGI (reference sequence). The CDR3 is 15 amino acids. Trimming pared 2 bases from V and 1 base from J, leaving 11 bases between.

This clonotype appeared a few times. The rearrangement links TRBV3-1 to TRBJ2-5, with D perhaps given as TRBD1 or TRBD2 (5 bases each). V was pared by 1 base and J by 1 base, with 10 bases between. This CDR3 is 15 amino acids long. In germline, CDR1 is LGHDT, CDR2 YNNKEL (reference sequence). In DNA form, the CDR3 reads TGTGCCAGCAGCCAAGGGCCGGGGCCCCAAGAGACCCAGTACTTC. This sequence encodes CASSQGPGPQETQYF.

In its sample, this clonotype was seen many times. CDR3 in amino acids: CSASEGNHGYTF. The CDR3 region has the DNA TGCAGTGCTAGCGAAGGGAACCATGGCTACACCTTC. V gene TRBV20-1 combines with J gene TRBJ1-2; D uncertain. Trimming left V 3 bases short and J 6 bases short, with 11 bases between. Germline lookup yields CDR1 DFQATT and CDR2 SNEGSKA (reference sequence). The CDR3 contains 12 residues.